These 32 T cell receptor beta chains were all obtained from the same sample, sequenced in a study of post-analysis software for immune sequencing data. Unique molecular identifiers tagged the TCR beta cDNA libraries. One entry per CDR3 protein, called by TCRdb with MiXCR from the PCR reads. The table shows a few hundred thousand distinct CDR3 sequences, with roughly 34% occurring only once. Their antigens are not known. Study observations and caveats: Relative to controls, patients had about five TRBV segments at higher frequency, with TRBV5-6, TRBV5-1 and TRBV20-1 among these.

The specimen was blood. The receptors originated from a girl aged 2-17 years with multiple sclerosis.

The rearrangement joins TRBV20-1 to TRBJ1-6, with TRBD1 matching over 7 bases. The V and J ends lost 5 bases and 11 bases, in that order; junction bases with no gene match: 6. The CDR3 has 12 residues. CDR1 is DFQATT and CDR2 is SNEGSKA in the germline V gene (reference sequence). CDR3 DNA: TGCAGTGCTCAGACAGGGAATCCACCCCTCCACTTT. Translated: CSAQTGNPPLHF.

A few counts support this clonotype. The chain joins TRBV6-5 to TRBJ2-1; a weak D match, TRBD1 (6 bases). Trimming left V 6 bases short and J 7 bases short, with 13 bases between. In germline, CDR1 is MNHEY, CDR2 SVGAGI. This CDR3 has 13 residues. CDR3 protein: CASRPGQQNEQFF. The CDR3 DNA sequence: TGTGCCAGCAGACCCGGACAGCAGAATGAGCAGTTCTTC.

This clonotype occurred a few times. This sequence joins TRBV7-9 and TRBJ2-1; 9 bases are shared with TRBD1. Trimming cost V 5 bases and J 3 bases; bases outside gene matches: 5. Per the germline V gene, CDR1 is SEHNR and CDR2 is FQNEAQ (reference sequence). The CDR3 is 15 residues long. Here the CDR3 reads CASSDRDRVYNEQFF. The CDR3 DNA sequence: TGTGCCAGCAGCGACCGGGACAGGGTCTACAATGAGCAGTTCTTC.

In this sample, this clonotype turned up a few times. The chain employs TRBV20-1 and TRBJ2-1; D is uncertain. Germline loops: CDR1 DFQATT, CDR2 SNEGSKA (reference sequence). V was cut by 0 bases and J by 8 bases, with 14 bases left in between. The CDR3 runs to 14 residues. This CDR3 is CSARDKGFVDEQFF. The CDR3, as DNA: TGCAGTGCTAGAGATAAGGGTTTCGTCGATGAGCAGTTCTTC.

This clonotype showed up just a few times. The J gene is TRBJ2-1, the V gene TRBV3-1, with 10 bases identical to TRBD2. This CDR3 is 16 amino acids long. After removal of 0 bases from V and 3 bases from J, the junction contained 2 bases not matched to a gene. CDR1 and CDR2 (germline): LGHDT, YNNKEL (reference sequence). The CDR3 protein is CASSQEAGGNYNEQFF. The CDR3 region has the DNA TGTGCCAGCAGCCAAGAAGCGGGGGGGAACTACAATGAGCAGTTCTTC.

The chain combines TRBV18 with TRBJ2-5; D is uncertain. V was clipped by 3 bases and J by 3 bases, with 11 bases between them. Germline CDR1 reads KGHSH; CDR2 reads LQKENI. The CDR3 consists of 14 residues. The CDR3 DNA follows: TGTGCCAGCTCACCCCAGAACAGTAAAGAGACCCAGTACTTC. Protein sequence: CASSPQNSKETQYF.

The gene calls are TRBV29-1 and TRBJ2-3; 8 bases line up with TRBD1. V trimming: 7 bases; J trimming: 6 bases; junction bases outside the gene matches: 6. The CDR3 is 12 amino acids. CDR1 is SQVTM, CDR2 ANQGSEA, per germline. In nucleotides, the CDR3 is TGCAGCGCTCAGGGGGCGGCGGATACGCAGTATTTT. Translation: CSAQGAADTQYF.

This chain uses TRBV27 with TRBJ1-2; maybe TRBD1 (6 bases). Germline V gene data show CDR1 as MNHEY and CDR2 as SMNVEV (reference sequence). V shed 3 bases and J shed 4 bases, with 15 bases lying between them. This CDR3 region has 15 residues. In DNA, the CDR3 is TGTGCCAGCAGTTTGAGGGGGACGGGGATCTATGGCTACACCTTC. Protein product: CASSLRGTGIYGYTF.

The V gene is TRBV7-3, the J gene TRBJ2-1; tentatively, D is TRBD2 (5 bases). Germline V gives CDR1 SGHTA, CDR2 FQGTGA. The length of the CDR3 is 13 residues. Deletions cut 1 base from V and 9 bases from J, with 10 bases between. CDR3 sequence: CASSLNEGTEQFF. The CDR3 DNA reads TGTGCCAGCAGCTTAAACGAGGGCACTGAGCAGTTCTTC. The whole variable domain, remainder taken from reference TRBV7-3 and TRBJ2-1, is GAGVSQTPSNKVTEKGKYVELRCDPISGHTALYWYRQSLGQGPEFLIYFQGTGAADDSGLPNDRFFAVRPEGSVSTLKIQRTERGDSAVYLCASSLNEGTEQFFGPGTRLTVL.

On this clonotype itself: One end of the junction varies from germline; a read error may be responsible. V gene TRBV7-6 combines with J gene TRBJ1-4; the D is unclear. The CDR3 loop spans 17 amino acids. CDR1 is SGHVS, CDR2 FNYEAQ, per germline. The CDR3 nucleotides read TGTGCCAGCAGCTTAGTCGGTTTGCAGATAAATAATGAAAACCTGTTTTTT. Translation gives CASSLVGLQINNENLFF. Full variable domain (missing parts from reference TRBV7-6 and TRBJ1-4): GAGVSQSPRYKVTKRGQDVALRCDPISGHVSLYWYRQALGQGPEFLTYFNYEAQQDKSGLPNDRFSAERPEGSISTLTIQRTEQRDSAMYRCASSLVGLQINNENLFFGSGTQLSVL.

This chain uses TRBV7-2 with TRBJ2-7; 10 positions agree with TRBD1. This CDR3 comprises 16 residues. Germline CDR1 is SGHTA and CDR2 is FQGNSA. The V and J ends lost 4 bases and 9 bases, in that order; junction bases with no gene match: 15. As DNA, the CDR3 is TGTGCCAGCAGCTCGACAGGGGGCAGCCTACCTACAGGGCAGTACTTC. Protein: CASSSTGGSLPTGQYF.

The rearrangement uses TRBV7-6 and TRBJ2-6; no firm D call. V was shortened by 1 base and J by 2 bases, with 15 bases between the two germline ends. The length of the CDR3 is 18 residues. Germline assignment: CDR1 SGHVS and CDR2 FNYEAQ. CDR3 DNA: TGTGCCAGCAGCTTAGAAAACCCAGGATGGACTGGGGCCAACGTCCTGACTTTC. Protein sequence: CASSLENPGWTGANVLTF.

This clonotype was observed at least ten times. The rearrangement links TRBV20-1 to TRBJ2-1; D gene uncertain. The CDR3 totals 15 residues. V was pared by 0 bases and J by 7 bases, with 16 bases between. CDR1 is DFQATT, CDR2 SNEGSKA, per germline (reference sequence). The CDR3 DNA reads as TGCAGTGCTAGAGATCTACGTGGGGATCTTAATGAGCAGTTCTTC. It translates to CSARDLRGDLNEQFF.

The genes are TRBV4-2 and TRBJ2-3; 8 bases agree with TRBD2. V dropped 4 bases and J dropped 3; count of bases not matched to a gene: 12. This CDR3 region has 17 residues. CDR1 LGHNA and CDR2 YNFKEQ come from the germline V gene. The CDR3 here is CASSLRSAGGRTDTQYF. CDR3 in DNA: TGTGCCAGCAGCCTCAGAAGCGCGGGGGGACGAACAGATACGCAGTATTTT.

In DNA form, the CDR3 reads TGCAGGGCTCAGGGACGAAGCTCCTACAATGAGCAGTTCTTC. This codes for CRAQGRSSYNEQFF. This sequence joins TRBV20-1 and TRBJ2-1; tentatively, D is TRBD1 or TRBD2 (5 bases each). CDR1 is DFQATT, CDR2 SNEGSKA, per germline (reference sequence). This CDR3 is built from 14 residues.

This clonotype was observed at least ten times. The genes are TRBV7-9 and TRBJ2-4; D uncertain. V gave up 6 bases and J gave up 0 bases, with 9 bases separating them. The CDR3 runs 14 residues. Germline V gene data show CDR1 as SEHNR and CDR2 as FQNEAQ (reference sequence). CDR3 in amino acids: CASSLGLAKNIQYF. CDR3 sequence (DNA): TGTGCCAGCAGTTTGGGCCTAGCCAAAAACATTCAGTACTTC.

This clonotype was detected only a few times. J is TRBJ1-2 and V is TRBV10-2, with no clear D. The CDR3 extends over 13 amino acids. Germline V gene data show CDR1 as WSHSY and CDR2 as SAAADI. With 0 bases removed from V and 4 bases from J, the gap between germline ends came to 6 bases. CDR3 residues: CASSESDIYGYTF. The CDR3 bases are TGCGCCAGCAGTGAGTCTGACATCTATGGCTACACCTTC.

The chain couples TRBV12-3 or TRBV12-4 to TRBJ2-3; perhaps D is TRBD1 or TRBD2 (6 bases each). CDR3 length: 14 residues. Between the trimmed V and J ends, which lost 8 bases and 6 bases, there was a span of 18 bases. CDR3 in DNA: TGTGCCAGCTCCTGGGGGGCCTCAGATGATACGCAGTATTTT. Its translation: CASSWGASDDTQYF.

V and J are TRBV12-3 or TRBV12-4 and TRBJ2-7, with TRBD1 matching 8 bases. There are 12 residues in the CDR3. Trimming took 5 bases from V and 10 from J; bases not matched to a gene: 7. The CDR3 is CASSPDRGTQYF. CDR3 coding DNA: TGTGCCAGCAGTCCCGACAGGGGAACCCAGTACTTC.

This clonotype was seen only a few times. V and J are TRBV20-1 and TRBJ2-5, with a possible D match to TRBD1 (7 bases). The CDR3 is 15 residues long. V dropped 3 bases and J dropped 7 bases, with 21 bases sitting between them. CDR1 and CDR2 (germline): DFQATT, SNEGSKA (reference sequence). CDR3 region: CSASRGVTPVGTQYF. The CDR3, as DNA: TGCAGTGCTAGCAGGGGGGTGACCCCCGTGGGGACCCAGTACTTC.

J is TRBJ2-7 and V is TRBV12-3 or TRBV12-4, with TRBD2 matching 10 bases. The CDR3 is 16 residues long. Trimming took 2 bases from V and 3 from J; bases not matched to a gene: 7. DNA for the CDR3: TGTGCCAGCAGTTTAATCAGCGGGGGGGATATCTACGAGCAGTACTTC. This sequence encodes CASSLISGGDIYEQYF.

The CDR3 DNA reads TGTGCCAGCTCCCAGGACGGGCGATATTCACCCCTCCACTTT. Protein product: CASSQDGRYSPLHF. The chain uses TRBV18 and TRBJ1-6; D not resolved. Per germline, CDR1 KGHSH and CDR2 LQKENI. The CDR3 totals 14 residues. Trimming took off 6 bases at V and 8 bases at J, with 14 bases between the two ends. The variable domain in full, completed from reference TRBV18 and TRBJ1-6, reads NAGVMQNPRHLVRRRGQEARLRCSPMKGHSHVYWYRQLPEEGLKFMVYLQKENIIDESGMPKERFSAEFPKEGPSILRIQQVVRGDSAAYFCASSQDGRYSPLHFGNGTRLTVT.

This clonotype appeared a few times. CDR3 nucleotide sequence: TGTGCCAGCAGAAAAGTGGGCGGGGGTGAAGCTTTCTTT. Translated, it gives CASRKVGGGEAFF. The chain combines TRBV12-3 or TRBV12-4 with TRBJ1-1; D is perhaps TRBD1 (5 bases). Deletions cut 6 bases from V and 7 bases from J, with 15 bases between. The CDR3 runs to 13 residues.

The rearrangement uses TRBV3-1 and TRBJ1-2; TRBD1 agrees at 7 bases. Germline loops: CDR1 LGHDT, CDR2 YNNKEL (reference sequence). Losses at the gene ends were 3 bases for V and 4 bases for J; bases not matched to a gene: 5. The CDR3 is made up of 14 amino acids. This chain's CDR3 is CASSQTGITYGYTF. DNA for the CDR3: TGTGCCAGCAGCCAGACAGGGATTACCTATGGCTACACCTTC. Variable domain in full (rest from reference TRBV3-1 and TRBJ1-2): DTAVSQTPKYLVTQMGNDKSIKCEQNLGHDTMYWYKQDSKKFLKIMFSYNNKELIINETVPNRFSPKSPDKAHLNLHINSLELGDSAVYFCASSQTGITYGYTFGSGTRLTVV.

This rearrangement joins TRBV20-1 to TRBJ1-5; D unclear. There are 15 residues in the CDR3. Germline CDR1 reads DFQATT; CDR2 reads SNEGSKA (reference sequence). V was pared by 3 bases and J by 4 bases, with 16 bases between. This chain's CDR3 is CSARGFRGLNQPQHF. CDR3 DNA: TGCAGTGCTAGGGGGTTCCGGGGTTTGAATCAGCCCCAGCATTTT.

The chain employs TRBV11-2 and TRBJ2-3; TRBD1 matches 9 bases. CDR1 is SGHAT, CDR2 FQNNGV, per germline. With 5 bases clipped from V and 3 bases from J, the junction kept 6 bases outside the gene matches. The CDR3 spans 15 residues. The DNA for the CDR3 is TGTGCCAGCAGCCCCGGGACAGGGTGGACAGATACGCAGTATTTT. As protein: CASSPGTGWTDTQYF.

The chain joins TRBV3-1 to TRBJ2-7; no definite D call. The CDR3 totals 12 residues. V lost 2 bases and J 7 bases, leaving 9 bases between the germline ends. The germline gives CDR1 LGHDT, CDR2 YNNKEL (reference sequence). The CDR3 nucleotides are TGTGCCAGCAGCCAAACCCTGGTAGAGCAGTACTTC. Translating gives CASSQTLVEQYF.

CDR3 DNA: TGCGCCAGCAGCCATGAGGGGGCAGCGAGGCAGTACTTC. Protein sequence: CASSHEGAARQYF. The chain is built from TRBV4-1 and TRBJ2-7; 7 nucleotides align to TRBD1. V gave up 3 bases and J gave up 9 bases; unmatched junction bases: 8. The germline gives CDR1 MGHRA, CDR2 YSYEKL. The CDR3 sequence is 13 residues long.

The sample holds a few counts of this clonotype. The CDR3 sequence is CASKEGQGSYEQYF. For the CDR3, the DNA is TGTGCCAGCAAGGAGGGACAGGGATCCTACGAGCAGTACTTC. The rearrangement uses TRBV2 and TRBJ2-7; 9 bases line up with TRBD1. Germline loops: CDR1 SNHLY, CDR2 FYNNEI. This CDR3 is 14 amino acids long. V was clipped by 7 bases and J by 1 base; unmatched bases: 5.

The V and J genes are TRBV6-4 and TRBJ1-1, with D unclear. Germline V CDR1 and CDR2: MRHNA, SNTAGT. V was shortened by 5 bases and J by 0 bases, with 19 bases between the two germline ends. The CDR3 runs 17 residues. The CDR3 DNA is TGTGCCAGCAGTCCGGTTTTCACCACAACGGTGAACACTGAAGCTTTCTTT. This codes for CASSPVFTTTVNTEAFF.

This chain connects TRBV29-1 to TRBJ2-3, with D possibly matching TRBD1 (6 bases). This CDR3 has 15 amino acids. The V and J ends lost 4 bases and 0 bases respectively, with 14 bases between them. In germline, CDR1 is SQVTM, CDR2 ANQGSEA. The CDR3 sequence: CSVAGGPVSTDTQYF. As DNA, the CDR3 is TGCAGCGTTGCTGGGGGCCCAGTGAGCACAGATACGCAGTATTTT.

CDR3 in DNA: TGCAGCGTTGAGGGGGAGCTCGGTGAGCAGTTCTTC. Amino acid sequence: CSVEGELGEQFF. The genes are TRBV29-1 and TRBJ2-1; D possibly matches TRBD1 or TRBD2 (5 bases each). With 3 bases removed from V and 9 bases from J, the gap between germline ends came to 12 bases. The CDR3 covers 12 residues. Germline CDR1 SQVTM, CDR2 ANQGSEA.